This T cell receptor (beta chain) stems from a study of cytomegalovirus exposure and HLA in healthy donors. Study results and caveats: According to a later analysis, donors in an Asian-associated ancestry cluster reportedly had fewer N-insertions than the roughly 670-donor mean.

Participants comprised healthy donors of bone marrow. Turning to this clone: The antigen is not known.

Primers: 60 Vbeta forward and 13 Jbeta reverse. Clones were sequenced by immunoSEQ multiplex PCR, and TCRdb holds only the in-frame ones, with some missing. The sample lists about 54,000 clones; 82% were seen once. Sample: PBMCs. This TCR derives from a woman aged 18 to 35 in good health and CMV-seronegative.

This CDR3 is CASSLDRGYEQYF. DNA of the CDR3: TGTGCCAGCAGCTTGGATAGGGGCTACGAGCAGTACTTC. The gene calls are TRBV5-8 and TRBJ2-7, with a weak D call TRBD1 (5 bases). Germline CDR1 and CDR2: SGHTS and YDEGEE. V lost 0 bases and J 3 bases, leaving 7 bases between the germline ends. The CDR3 has 13 residues.